This T cell receptor beta chain was identified in a study of T cell responses to AZD1222 COVID-19 vaccine (dated by TCRdb to the early 2020s). Describing the broader study: Because spike-specific TCR depth and breadth did not differ between the two schedules, AZD1222 recipients who got a second dose at roughly 4 weeks were pooled with those who got a second dose at roughly 12 weeks. A total of 230 to 250 trial participants underwent TCR sequencing, of whom around 200 received two doses of AZD1222 and about 26 received two doses of the MenACWY control vaccine. Trial participants were enrolled by age into subgroups of 18-55, 56-69 and 70-plus years, and approximately 150, 30 and 60 TCR-sequenced participants, respectively, were included in these subgroups. Here is what the overall study found, with its caveats: Reportedly, close to half of the unique spike-specific TCRs recognized epitopes lying outside the regions that are mutated in the B.1.351 and B.1.1.7 variants. Spike-specific TCR breadth and depth rose significantly after two AZD1222 doses compared with day 0 and with MenACWY recipients. Conclusions about previously exposed vaccinees are limited because only five to seven AZD1222 recipients were SARS-CoV-2 seropositive at baseline. Participants were mostly white British and included more females than males, and it was suggested by the authors that clonal diversity may have been underestimated. In the small 56-69-year group, the increase in depth fell short of significance, most likely because of low power. The vaccine-associated CD4 TCRs covered the entire spike protein, and the dominant responses fell in regions 160-218 and 743-854. Because no day 14 peak-response samples were available, the repertoires could be characterized only after the peak T cell response.

As encoded in the germline V gene, CDR1 is MNHNS while CDR2 is SASEGT. Inclusive of the bounding cysteine and phenylalanine, the CDR3 is 15 residues long. Only the CDR3 portion is preserved as DNA: 45 bases, with reading frame beginning at the first base. A distance of 12 bases separates the germline ends of V and J, which lose 2 bases and 5 bases respectively. Worth noting for this clone: The target of this receptor is not known. Base quality data are lacking; no much larger clone is found one base away.

What this sample's time point label stands for: baseline before first vaccination. Vaccinee samples were obtained from the UK trials COV001 and COV002, which included a single-blind randomized controlled phase 2/3 trial of AZD1222 (ChAdOx1 nCoV-19) in healthy adults. Trial participant PBMC samples were collected at day 0 and day 28 after the second dose for TCRbeta chain sequencing. The CDR3 regions of human TCRbeta chains were analyzed by immunosequencing. The study's own analysis went as follows. TCRs in the repertoires were matched against a reference library of SARS-CoV-2-specific TCRs that had been generated with the MIRA antigen-specificity platform. Breadth meant the fraction of unique TCRs that were SARS-CoV-2-associated, whereas depth meant the fraction of total T cells that were SARS-CoV-2-associated. Using the MIRA data, every spike-specific TCR was mapped to the spike region that the TCR reacted to and assigned to either a CD4 or a CD8 class. Log10-transformed breadth and depth values were compared by one-way ANOVA with Sidak's multiple comparisons tests. Held by TCRdb, this immuneACCESS table contains in-frame sequences only and omits some clones. Under half of the omission traces to an unresolved V gene where checked; the cause of the rest is unknown. The V and J calls and clone size come from that table; D and trimming were worked out from the DNA. This sample is represented by 95,000 to 150,000 clones; roughly 90% of them were singletons. 11% to 15% of the sample is in the top ten clones.

The receptor chain draws on TRBV6-1 and TRBJ1-4; the D gene is possibly TRBD1, with 5 bases matching. Sequenced material: peripheral blood, taken on day 0 of AZD1222 vaccination. The receptor comes from an adult in good health. The nucleotide sequence reads as follows: TGTGCCAGCAGTGAACTCGACAGATCCAATGAAAAACTGTTTTTT. This yields the protein CASSELDRSNEKLFF.